Described below is a single T cell receptor (beta chain) sequence and its context. The entry originates in a study of spatial heterogeneity in lung cancer. The time point was: sample taken at primary tumor resection. The study sequenced unsorted whole RNA from tumor, nontumor lung or frozen PBMC. Germline V gene lookup returns CDR1 SGHRS and CDR2 YFSETQ. V was cut by 4 bases and J by 2 bases, with 15 bases left in between. There are 15 residues in the CDR3. Via MiXCR, TCRdb re-called the 5' RACE reads, giving one row per CDR3 protein. The table lists 2,500 to 3,000 distinct CDR3 sequences, approximately 13% of them singletons.

The receptor was derived from a male donor with early-stage non-small cell lung cancer. The gene calls are TRBV5-1 and TRBJ2-5, with a possible D match to TRBD1 (6 bases). The source material was PBMCs, sampled at surgery. Here the CDR3 DNA reads TGCGCCAGCAGCCCCTCAGGGGATGAGCAAGAGACCCAGTACTTC. Amino acid sequence: CASSPSGDEQETQYF. The whole variable domain, filled in from reference TRBV5-1 and TRBJ2-5, reads KAGVTQTPRYLIKTRGQQVTLSCSPISGHRSVSWYQQTPGQGLQFLFEYFSETQRNKGNFPGRFSGRQFSNSRSEMNVSTLELGDSALYLCASSPSGDEQETQYFGPGTRLLVL.